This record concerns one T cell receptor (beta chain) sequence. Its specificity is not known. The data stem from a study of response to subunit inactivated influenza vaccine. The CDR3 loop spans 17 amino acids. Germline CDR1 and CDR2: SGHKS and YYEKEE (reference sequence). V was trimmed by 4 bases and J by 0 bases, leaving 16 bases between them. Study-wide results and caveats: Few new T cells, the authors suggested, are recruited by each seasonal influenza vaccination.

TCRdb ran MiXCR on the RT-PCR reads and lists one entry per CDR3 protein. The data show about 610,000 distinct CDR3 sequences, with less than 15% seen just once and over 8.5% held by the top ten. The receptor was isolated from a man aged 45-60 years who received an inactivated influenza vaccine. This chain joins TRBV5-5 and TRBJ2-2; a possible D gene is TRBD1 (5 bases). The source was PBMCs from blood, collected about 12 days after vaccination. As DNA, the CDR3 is TGTGCCAGCAGCCGTATTTACAGGATAGCGAACACCGGGGAGCTGTTTTTT. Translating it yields CASSRIYRIANTGELFF.